This T cell receptor beta chain is from a study of shared clonotypes between healthy human individuals (dated by TCRdb to 2020 to 2022). About the study as a whole: The cohort included a few men and two women between 18 and 49 years of age. Leukapheresis yielded between about 0.85 and 10 billion PBMCs per donor. To increase sequencing depth and limit assay-specific biases, different laboratories used diverse techniques to prepare libraries and sequence TCR repertoires. For each donor, CD4 naive and CD4 memory were each run on three plates, CD8 naive on two plates, and CD8 memory on one plate. Blood TCR repertoires of roughly five healthy adults were deeply sequenced to estimate repertoire size and the extent of clonotype sharing between individuals.

Study-wide conclusions, independent of this receptor: Higher generation probabilities were observed for clonotypes shared by all four sorted-subset donors than for non-shared clonotypes. Incomplete sequencing was indicated by rarefaction of sorted-subset datasets, despite the large sequencing depth. Sampling was restricted to blood, and TCR repertoires in tissues likely differ from the TCR repertoires found in blood. Pairwise subsampling indicated that sequencing depth was expected to affect the degree of clonotype sharing among donors. Sharing across a handful of donors was observed for about 4.8% of naive CD4, over 3% of naive CD8, 2.3% of memory CD4, and around 0.42% of memory CD8 clonotypes. Because the study included a small number of donors, the genetic and exposure-history diversity represented was limited. Naive subsets generally had larger estimated clonotype richness than memory subsets.

The CDR3 contains 13 residues, cysteine and phenylalanine counted. Just CDR3 DNA is preserved here, 39 bases in frame from base 1. V lost 4 bases and J lost 3 bases, and the count of bases not matched to a germline gene is 3. Looking up the germline V gene yields CDR1 SGHVS and CDR2 FNYEAQ. TCR CDR3 regions were amplified from genomic DNA by multiplex PCR using the deep immunoSEQ assay. Extracted genomic DNA from each cell subset was distributed evenly across all wells of several immunoSEQ 96-well plates, and each plate was treated as a replicate. For sorted subsets, each replicate PCR was loaded with around 200 ng genomic DNA, equivalent to approximately 33,000 T cell genomes. Purified libraries were measured with a Qubit 3.0 fluorometer, size-checked on a Bioanalyzer 2100, and measured again with the KAPA Library Quantification kit. A separate single-read 150-cycle Illumina NextSeq 550 flow cell was used to sequence each immunoSEQ 96-well plate. In the source study's methods: The immunoSEQ output contained only junctional sequences without quality scores, so filtering could not match that applied to full-length reads. Sequences were annotated with PyIR, a Python wrapper for IgBLAST v1.9, using IMGT germline references to assign V/J genes and CDR3. Reads were removed for weak V/J assignments (E-value above 1e-6), missing CDR3, stop codons, out-of-frame junctions, or ambiguous translated residues. A V3J clonotype was defined by an identical inferred V gene, J gene, and CDR3 amino acid sequence. The percentage overlap between two repertoires was calculated by dividing the number of shared unique clonotypes by the size of the smaller repertoire. Richness of each repertoire was evaluated using RTK rarefaction, the Chao1 estimator, and Recon v2.1 estimates of unobserved clonotypes. OLGA was used to compute generation probabilities for all TCRbeta clonotypes that the gDNA method yielded from a handful of donors. The source is immuneACCESS, and TCRdb retained only in-frame sequences with V and J called. Part of the clones is not carried over; for the studies checked, unresolved V genes explain less than half of this, and the remainder is unexplained. D and trimming were read from the DNA, whereas the V and J calls and clone size are those reported in that table. This sample gives around 2,000,000 clones in total; just under 95% of them show up just once. The top ten hold less than 1.5% of the sample.

This clone was counted once. Its antigen remains unidentified. Per-nucleotide qualities are absent, and no much larger clonotype sits a single base away. CD8 naive samples consisted of CD45RO-negative cells that were positively selected for CCR7, yielding a CD45RA+CCR7+ population without TemRA cells. The donors were healthy, HIV-negative adults who had no recently reported acute infections or vaccinations. Every donor was a Caucasian adult living in Nashville, Tennessee, USA. Blood was obtained by leukapheresis, after which PBMCs were separated by Ficoll-Histopaque density gradient centrifugation and cryopreserved in liquid nitrogen vapor phase. Analytical flow cytometry was used to check the purity and quantity of each magnetically sorted T cell population. Genomic DNA was isolated from each sorted fraction and quantified by UV absorbance on a Nanodrop 2000c.

This TCR was recovered from a man between 18 and 29 years old in good health. The sequenced sample consisted of naive CD8+ T cells sorted from blood. The cell subset or site label corresponds to: CD45RA+CCR7+. Rearrangement joined TRBV7-6 to TRBJ2-7; 7 nucleotides in the junction match TRBD1. The sequenced DNA: TGTGCCAGCAGCTGGGACAGAGACTACGAGCAGTACTTC. Its product reads: CASSWDRDYEQYF.